These T cell receptor beta chains were read from a single sample in a study of blood T cell repertoires in COVID-19. The repertoire was sequenced with immunoSEQ multiplex PCR; TCRdb's copy has only in-frame clones and lacks some. The sample lists around 290,000 clones; about 89% were seen once. The specimen sequenced was PBMCs or T cells enriched from blood (not recorded which). Receptor source: a woman aged 18 to 35 who had recovered from COVID-19. Both conserved end residues are part of each CDR3. A D gene is named only where the DNA matches it firmly. Clone sizes are given selectively: once, few, many, or a class where the clone is expanded.

J gene | D gene | clone size | V gene | CDR3 protein | CDR3 DNA
TRBJ1-3 | NA | NA | TRBV30 | CAWTNGRGPGNTIYF | TGTGCCTGGACCAACGGGAGGGGACCTGGAAACACCATATATTTT
TRBJ2-7 | TRBD1 | NA | TRBV14 | CASSRTGPTYEQYF | TGTGCCAGCAGCCGGACAGGGCCGACCTACGAGCAGTACTTC
TRBJ1-4 | NA | NA | TRBV30 | CAWSGSADGVREKLFF | TGTGCCTGGAGTGGTTCAGCAGACGGGGTTAGGGAAAAACTGTTTTTT
TRBJ2-5 | TRBD2 | few | TRBV7-9 | CASRPPLRGGETQYF | TGTGCCAGCAGGCCCCCCCTGCGGGGGGGGGAGACCCAGTACTTC
TRBJ2-1 | TRBD2 | NA | TRBV2 | CATFLAGVYNEQFF | TGTGCCACCTTCCTAGCGGGAGTTTACAATGAGCAGTTCTTC
TRBJ1-2 | TRBD1 | NA | TRBV5-5 | CASSLVVTGSFSYGYTF | TGTGCCAGCAGCTTGGTTGTGACAGGGTCTTTCTCCTATGGCTACACCTTC
TRBJ2-5 | TRBD1 | NA | TRBV7-8 | CASSLVAGTGQETQYF | TGTGCCAGCAGCTTAGTCGCCGGGACAGGTCAAGAGACCCAGTACTTC
TRBJ2-2 | NA | NA | TRBV11-3 | CASTSMSSTGELFF | TGTGCCAGCACCTCGATGAGTAGCACCGGGGAGCTGTTTTTT
TRBJ1-6 | TRBD1 | NA | TRBV27 | CASSLTPGQSMGSYNSPLHF | TGTGCCAGCAGTCTTACTCCGGGACAGTCTATGGGCTCCTATAATTCACCCCTCCACTTT
TRBJ2-7 | NA | NA | TRBV6-2/TRBV6-3 | CASSYSQGTYEQYF | TGTGCCAGCAGTTACTCCCAGGGAACCTACGAGCAGTACTTC
TRBJ2-7 | TRBD1 | NA | TRBV18 | CASSPGTDYEQYF | TGTGCCAGCTCACCGGGGACAGACTACGAGCAGTACTTC
TRBJ1-3 | TRBD1 | NA | TRBV9 | CASSVGAWTGDLSGNTIYF | TGTGCCAGCAGCGTAGGGGCCTGGACAGGGGATCTTTCTGGAAACACCATATATTTT
TRBJ2-1 | NA | NA | TRBV27 | CASSSGSDFYNEQFF | TGTGCCAGCAGTTCCGGTAGCGACTTTTACAATGAGCAGTTCTTC
TRBJ1-1 | NA | medium-sized | TRBV7-8 | CASSLERGTEAFF | TGTGCCAGCAGCTTAGAGCGTGGCACTGAAGCTTTCTTT
TRBJ1-3 | NA | NA | TRBV27 | CASSADTPSSGNTIYF | TGTGCCAGCAGTGCGGACACTCCGAGCTCTGGAAACACCATATATTTT
TRBJ2-7 | NA | NA | TRBV15 | CATSQTVSYEQYF | TGTGCCACCAGCCAGACAGTCTCCTACGAGCAGTACTTC
TRBJ1-6 | TRBD1 | NA | TRBV28 | CASTPGEGLFGTGDSPLHF | TGTGCCAGCACCCCAGGGGAGGGTTTATTTGGGACAGGGGATTCACCCCTCCACTTT
TRBJ2-1 | TRBD2 | once | TRBV5-5 | CASSWTLAESYNEQFF | TGTGCCAGCAGTTGGACACTAGCGGAGTCCTACAATGAGCAGTTCTTC
TRBJ2-3 | TRBD2 | once | TRBV27 | CASSWIPGLAGGKADTQYF | TGTGCCAGCAGTTGGATTCCGGGACTAGCGGGAGGGAAGGCAGATACGCAGTATTTT
TRBJ2-3 | NA | NA | TRBV7-2 | CASSSPTGTDTQYF | TGTGCCAGCAGCTCCCCGACAGGCACAGATACGCAGTATTTT
TRBJ2-1 | NA | NA | TRBV29-1 | CSVEISEYNEQFF | TGCAGCGTTGAGATTAGCGAGTACAATGAGCAGTTCTTC
TRBJ1-1 | TRBD1 | NA | TRBV18 | CASHDRGNEAFF | TGTGCCAGCCATGACAGGGGTAATGAAGCTTTCTTT
TRBJ1-1 | TRBD1 | NA | TRBV5-6 | CASSLAFRDSRNLEAFF | TGTGCCAGCAGCTTGGCCTTTCGGGACAGCCGAAACCTTGAAGCTTTCTTT
TRBJ2-5 | TRBD1 | NA | TRBV28 | CASTRTGFEETQYF | TGTGCCAGCACCCGGACAGGGTTTGAGGAGACCCAGTACTTC
TRBJ2-1 | TRBD2 | NA | TRBV19 | CASSIGVPGLAGIDEQFF | TGTGCCAGTAGTATAGGGGTTCCGGGACTAGCGGGTATTGATGAGCAGTTCTTC
TRBJ1-2 | NA | NA | TRBV6-5 | CASKKGGNYGYTF | TGTGCCAGCAAGAAAGGGGGTAACTATGGCTACACCTTC